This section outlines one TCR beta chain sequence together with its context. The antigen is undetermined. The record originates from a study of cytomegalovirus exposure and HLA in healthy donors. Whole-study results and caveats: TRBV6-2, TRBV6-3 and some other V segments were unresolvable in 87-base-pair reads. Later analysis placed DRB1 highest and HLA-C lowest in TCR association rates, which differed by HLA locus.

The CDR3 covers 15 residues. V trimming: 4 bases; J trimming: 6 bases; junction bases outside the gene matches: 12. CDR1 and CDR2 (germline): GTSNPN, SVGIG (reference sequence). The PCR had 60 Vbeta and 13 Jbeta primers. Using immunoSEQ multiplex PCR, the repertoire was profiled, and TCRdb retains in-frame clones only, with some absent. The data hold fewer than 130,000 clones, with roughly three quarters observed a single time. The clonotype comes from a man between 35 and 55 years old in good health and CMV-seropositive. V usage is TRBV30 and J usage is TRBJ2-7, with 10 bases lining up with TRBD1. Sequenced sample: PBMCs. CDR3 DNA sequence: TGTGCCTGGAAATTGAAGGGACAGGGGACAGTCGAGCAGTACTTC. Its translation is CAWKLKGQGTVEQYF.